This TCR beta chain appears in the sequencing data of a study of blood T cell repertoires in COVID-19. Study summary: Sites in the United States, Italy and Spain provided acute and convalescent COVID-19 samples. Sample material is recorded as cDNA or gDNA derived from T cells, B-cell-depleted T cells, or PBMCs.

Original data processing: Cell counts per sample came from amplifying reference gene primers. Method: immunoSEQ multiplex PCR; TCRdb's copy keeps in-frame clones and lacks some. Clone size and V and J calls were adopted from that table, with D and trimming inferred from the DNA. The data show about 140,000 clones, approximately 80% seen once. Sample: peripheral blood. The sequence was collected from a woman aged 80 or older with active or convalescent COVID-19.

The CDR3 nucleotides read TGTGCCAGCATCAGGGGGCGAGGCGATCAGCCCCAGCATTTT. Its protein is CASIRGRGDQPQHF. The J gene is TRBJ1-5, the V gene TRBV28; 8 positions match TRBD1. The CDR3 runs to 14 residues. Germline V gene data show CDR1 as MDHEN and CDR2 as SYDVKM. Trimming cost V 7 bases and J 5 bases; bases outside gene matches: 7.